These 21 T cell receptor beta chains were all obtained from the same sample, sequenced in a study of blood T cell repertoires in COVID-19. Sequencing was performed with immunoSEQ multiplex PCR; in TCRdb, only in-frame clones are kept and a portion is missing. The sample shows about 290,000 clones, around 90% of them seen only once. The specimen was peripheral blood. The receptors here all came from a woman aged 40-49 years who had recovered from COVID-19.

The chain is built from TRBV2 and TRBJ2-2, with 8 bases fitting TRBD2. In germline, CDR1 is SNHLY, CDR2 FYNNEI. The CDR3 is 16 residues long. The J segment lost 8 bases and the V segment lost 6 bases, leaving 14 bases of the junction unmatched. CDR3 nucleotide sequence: TGTGCCAGCAGGGAACTAGCGGAGAGGTTTCGAGGGGAGCTGTTTTTT. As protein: CASRELAERFRGELFF.

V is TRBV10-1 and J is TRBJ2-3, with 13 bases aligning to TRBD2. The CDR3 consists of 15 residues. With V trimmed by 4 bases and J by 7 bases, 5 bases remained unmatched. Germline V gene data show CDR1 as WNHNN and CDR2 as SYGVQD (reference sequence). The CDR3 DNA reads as TGCGCCAGCAGTGGCGGGACTAGCGGGAATTATACGCAGTATTTT. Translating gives CASSGGTSGNYTQYF.

The CDR3 coding sequence is TGTGCCAGCAGCTCGGGACAGGGGAGGGGCAATGAGCAGTTCTTC. Translation: CASSSGQGRGNEQFF. The J gene is TRBJ2-1, the V gene TRBV7-3; 10 nucleotides line up with TRBD1. There are 15 residues in the CDR3. Germline-derived CDR1 and CDR2 are SGHTA and FQGTGA. V dropped 4 bases and J dropped 6; count of bases not matched to a gene: 6.

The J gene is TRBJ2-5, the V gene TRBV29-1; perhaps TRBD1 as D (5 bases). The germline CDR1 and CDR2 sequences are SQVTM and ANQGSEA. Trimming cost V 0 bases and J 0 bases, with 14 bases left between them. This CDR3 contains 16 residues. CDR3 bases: TGCAGCGTTGAAGATCTACTTAGGGGTAACCAAGAGACCCAGTACTTC. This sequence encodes CSVEDLLRGNQETQYF.

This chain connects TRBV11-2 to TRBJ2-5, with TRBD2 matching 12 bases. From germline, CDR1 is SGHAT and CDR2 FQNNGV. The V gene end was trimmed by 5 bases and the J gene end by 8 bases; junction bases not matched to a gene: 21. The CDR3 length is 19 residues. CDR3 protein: CASSPSGLAGSDWFSTQYF. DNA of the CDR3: TGTGCCAGCAGCCCCTCGGGACTAGCGGGTTCCGATTGGTTTAGTACCCAGTACTTC.

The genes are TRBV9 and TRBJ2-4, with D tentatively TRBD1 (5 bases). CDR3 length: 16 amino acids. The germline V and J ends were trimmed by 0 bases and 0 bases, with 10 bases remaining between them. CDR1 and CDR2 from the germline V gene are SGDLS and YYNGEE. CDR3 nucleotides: TGTGCCAGCAGCGTAGGACAGACACTAGCCAAAAACATTCAGTACTTC. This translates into CASSVGQTLAKNIQYF.

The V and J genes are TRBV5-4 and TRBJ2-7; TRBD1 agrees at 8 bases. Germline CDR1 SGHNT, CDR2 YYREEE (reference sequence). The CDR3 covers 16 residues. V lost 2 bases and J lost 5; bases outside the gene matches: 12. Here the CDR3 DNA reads TGTGCCAGCAGCTTCCCGGGGTCGGACAGGGATGACGAGCAGTACTTC. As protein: CASSFPGSDRDDEQYF.

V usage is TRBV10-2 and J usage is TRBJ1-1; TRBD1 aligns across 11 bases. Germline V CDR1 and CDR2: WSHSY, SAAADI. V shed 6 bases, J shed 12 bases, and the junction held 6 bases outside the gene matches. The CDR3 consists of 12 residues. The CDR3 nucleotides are TGCGCCAGCAGCTGGACAGGGGGCGAGTCTTTCTTT. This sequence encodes CASSWTGGESFF.

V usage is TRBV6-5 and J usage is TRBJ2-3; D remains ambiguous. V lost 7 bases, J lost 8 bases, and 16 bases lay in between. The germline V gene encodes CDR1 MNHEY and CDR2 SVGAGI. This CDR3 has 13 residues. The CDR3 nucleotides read TGTGCCAGCACCCTTCCGGGTAGTGGTACGCAGTATTTT. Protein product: CASTLPGSGTQYF.

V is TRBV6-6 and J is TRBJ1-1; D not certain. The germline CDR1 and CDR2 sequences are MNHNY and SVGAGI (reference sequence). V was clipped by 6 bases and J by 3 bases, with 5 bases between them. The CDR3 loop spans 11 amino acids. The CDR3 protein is CASRVDTEAFF. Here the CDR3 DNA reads TGTGCCAGCAGGGTAGACACTGAAGCTTTCTTT.

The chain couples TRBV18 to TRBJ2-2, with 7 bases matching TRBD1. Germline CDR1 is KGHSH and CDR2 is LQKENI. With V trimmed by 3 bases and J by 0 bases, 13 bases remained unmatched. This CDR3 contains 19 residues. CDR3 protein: CASSPPGQRPPTNTGELFF. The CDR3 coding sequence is TGTGCCAGCTCACCCCCGGGACAGAGACCCCCGACGAACACCGGGGAGCTGTTTTTT.

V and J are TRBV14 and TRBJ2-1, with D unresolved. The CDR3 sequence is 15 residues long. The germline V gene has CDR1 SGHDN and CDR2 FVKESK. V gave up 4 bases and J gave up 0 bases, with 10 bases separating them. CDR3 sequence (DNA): TGTGCCAGCAGCCGAGGCCTCCCCTCCTACAATGAGCAGTTCTTC. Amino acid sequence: CASSRGLPSYNEQFF.

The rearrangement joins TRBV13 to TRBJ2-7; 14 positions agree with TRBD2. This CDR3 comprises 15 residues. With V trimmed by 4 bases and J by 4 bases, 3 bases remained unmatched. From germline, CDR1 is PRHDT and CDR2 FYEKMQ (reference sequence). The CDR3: CASSSGLAGEYEQYF. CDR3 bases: TGTGCCAGCAGCTCGGGACTAGCGGGAGAGTACGAGCAGTACTTC.

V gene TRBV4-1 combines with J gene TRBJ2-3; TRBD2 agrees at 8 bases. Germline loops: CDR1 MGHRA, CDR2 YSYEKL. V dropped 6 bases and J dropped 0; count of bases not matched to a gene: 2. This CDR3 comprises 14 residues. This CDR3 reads CASRPSGSTDTQYF. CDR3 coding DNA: TGCGCCAGCAGGCCTAGCGGGAGCACAGATACGCAGTATTTT.

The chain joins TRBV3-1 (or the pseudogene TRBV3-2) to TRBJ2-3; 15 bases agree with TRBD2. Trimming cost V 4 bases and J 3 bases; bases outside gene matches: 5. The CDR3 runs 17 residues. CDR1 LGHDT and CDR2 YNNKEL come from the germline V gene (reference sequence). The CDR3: CASSRGLAGGQTDTQYF. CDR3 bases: TGTGCCAGCAGCCGTGGACTAGCGGGAGGGCAAACAGATACGCAGTATTTT.

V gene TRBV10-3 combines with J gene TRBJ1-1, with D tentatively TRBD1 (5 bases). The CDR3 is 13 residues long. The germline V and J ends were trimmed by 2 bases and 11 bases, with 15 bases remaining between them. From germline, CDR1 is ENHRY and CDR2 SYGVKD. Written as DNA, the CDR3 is TGTGCCATCAGTGAGACCAGGGAAGGGTCGGCTTTCTTT. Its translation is CAISETREGSAFF.

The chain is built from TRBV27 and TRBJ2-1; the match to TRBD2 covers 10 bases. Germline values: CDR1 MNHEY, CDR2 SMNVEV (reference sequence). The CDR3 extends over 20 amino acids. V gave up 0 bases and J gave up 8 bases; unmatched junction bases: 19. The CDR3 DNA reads TGTGCCAGCAGTTTATCCCTCGGGACTAGCGTCCCCTCCAACGGCGATGAGCAGTTCTTC. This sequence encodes CASSLSLGTSVPSNGDEQFF.

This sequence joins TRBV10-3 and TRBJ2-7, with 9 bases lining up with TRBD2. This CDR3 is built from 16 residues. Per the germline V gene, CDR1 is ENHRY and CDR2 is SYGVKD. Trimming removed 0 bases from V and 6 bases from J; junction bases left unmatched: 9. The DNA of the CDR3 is TGTGCCATCAGTGAGTCGATCGGGGGCGGGAGGGCCGAGCAGTACTTC. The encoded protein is CAISESIGGGRAEQYF.

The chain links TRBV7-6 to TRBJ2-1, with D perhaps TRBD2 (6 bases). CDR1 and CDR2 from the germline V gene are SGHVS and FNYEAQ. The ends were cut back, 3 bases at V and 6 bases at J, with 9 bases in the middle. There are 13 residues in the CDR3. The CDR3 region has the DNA TGTGCCAGCAGCTTGACTAGTACCAATGAGCAGTTCTTC. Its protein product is CASSLTSTNEQFF.

This CDR3 reads CASTPGGTNYGYTF. The CDR3 bases are TGTGCCAGCACCCCCGGGGGAACTAACTATGGCTACACCTTC. The rearrangement links TRBV27 to TRBJ1-2; the D gene is possibly TRBD1 (5 bases). The CDR3 has 14 amino acids. CDR1 and CDR2 (germline): MNHEY, SMNVEV (reference sequence). Trimming removed 7 bases at V and 0 bases at J, with 12 bases between.

The CDR3 coding sequence is TGTGCTAGTGGTTTGGCTCGCAAGGATAGCGAGGGGGGCACAGATACGCAGTATTTT. It yields the protein CASGLARKDSEGGTDTQYF. The rearrangement uses TRBV12-5 and TRBJ2-3; the D gene is possibly TRBD1 (6 bases). V was clipped by 1 base and J by 1 base, with 21 bases between them. The CDR3 has 19 residues. Looked up from germline, CDR1 is LGHNT and CDR2 is FRNRAP.